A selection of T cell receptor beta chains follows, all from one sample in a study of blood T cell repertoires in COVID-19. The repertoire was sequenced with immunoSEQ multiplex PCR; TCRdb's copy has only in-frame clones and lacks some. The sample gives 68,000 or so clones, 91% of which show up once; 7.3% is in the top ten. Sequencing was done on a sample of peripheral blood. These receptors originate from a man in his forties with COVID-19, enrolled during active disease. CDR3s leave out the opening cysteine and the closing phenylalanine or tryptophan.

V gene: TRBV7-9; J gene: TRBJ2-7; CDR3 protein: ASSLGGNRVDEQY
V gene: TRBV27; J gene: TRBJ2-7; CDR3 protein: ASSLGGDEYEQY
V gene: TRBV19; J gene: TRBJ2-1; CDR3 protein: ASSESGGEGEQF
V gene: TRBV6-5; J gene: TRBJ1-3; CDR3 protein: ASRTGDGNTIY
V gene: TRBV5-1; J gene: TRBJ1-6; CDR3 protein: ASSGGFEGSSYNSPLH
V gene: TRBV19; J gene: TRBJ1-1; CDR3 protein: ASSIEADTEAF
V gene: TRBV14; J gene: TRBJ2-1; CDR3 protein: ASSRQLAYEQF
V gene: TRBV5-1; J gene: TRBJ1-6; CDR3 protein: ASSPSGSSYNSPLH
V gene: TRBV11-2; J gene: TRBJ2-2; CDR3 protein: ASSLRGPNTGELF
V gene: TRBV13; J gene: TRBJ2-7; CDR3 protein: ASSFQGAVEQY
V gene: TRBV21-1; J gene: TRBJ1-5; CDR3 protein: ASSKAPGAATNQPQH
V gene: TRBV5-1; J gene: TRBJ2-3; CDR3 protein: ASFRTSGDTQY
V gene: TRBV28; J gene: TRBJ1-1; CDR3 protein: ASRGTENTEAF
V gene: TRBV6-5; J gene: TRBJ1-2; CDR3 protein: ASSYSGTLNYGYT
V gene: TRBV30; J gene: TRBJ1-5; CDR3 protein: AWSVQGSQPQH
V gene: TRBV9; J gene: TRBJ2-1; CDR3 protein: ASTRGGASYNEQF
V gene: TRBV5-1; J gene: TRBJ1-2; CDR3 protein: ASSSDGGYGYT
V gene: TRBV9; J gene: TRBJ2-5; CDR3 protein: ASSVAWTSGIQETQY
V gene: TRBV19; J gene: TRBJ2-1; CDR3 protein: ASRPAATRDRVNEQF
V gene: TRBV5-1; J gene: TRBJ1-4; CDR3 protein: ASSLEGTANEKLF